The clone carrying this TCR beta chain was seen only a few times. As processed by the authors: Counts of TCRs in each sample centred on a median of around 92,000 and extended from approximately 21,000 to 630,000. TCRdb independently ran MiXCR on the 5' RACE reads; one entry per CDR3 protein. These V and J calls originate from TCRdb's pipeline instead of the authors' own analysis. The sample has about 80,000 distinct CDR3 sequences, roughly 8.4% seen once. The data belong to a study of human T cells and chemical hapten exposure. Unfractionated whole blood was the source of the extracted total RNA. The germline CDR1 and CDR2 sequences are LNHNV and YYDKDF (reference sequence). V trimming: 0 bases; J trimming: 10 bases; junction bases outside the gene matches: 13. This CDR3 spans 18 amino acids.

This chain links TRBV15 with TRBJ1-6; 9 bases agree with TRBD1. The clonotype was recovered from a male donor in good health. Written as DNA, the CDR3 is TGTGCCACCAGCAGAGACCGAGAACCGGGACAGGGTAACTCACCCCTCCACTTT. Protein product: CATSRDREPGQGNSPLHF.